The entry below describes one T cell receptor (beta chain). No cognate antigen has been identified for it. From a lookup of the germline V gene, CDR1 and CDR2 are MDHEN and SYDVKM. The CDR3 has 12 amino acids, counting the end cysteine and phenylalanine. The DNA is unrecorded. TCRdb names Illumina HiSeq 2000 as the instrument used. The TCR beta cDNA libraries were made using 5'RACE template switching, a step that added both a universal primer site and unique molecular identifiers. cDNA synthesis was primed from the TCR beta constant segment, followed by two successive PCR amplification steps. The authors' pipeline ran thus. Reads were demultiplexed and grouped by UMI with MIGEC, and clonotypes were assembled and quantified with MiTCR. To exclude erroneous sequences, only TCR cDNA sequences supported by at least two reads were retained. Downstream repertoire analysis used the tcR package, and clonotypes were matched across fractions by CDR3 nucleotide sequence plus V segment. Antigen specificity was annotated against VDJdb with VDJmatch, allowing one amino acid substitution in CDR3. TCRdb reprocessed the public reads and reports one entry per CDR3 protein sequence, without DNA. TCRdb assigned the V and J calls; the authors' analysis was not used. The table held for this sample gives around 14,000 distinct CDR3 sequences. Around 60% of the sample goes to the ten largest clones.

HCMV-specific IgG was detected in serum with a commercial ELISA kit to determine HCMV serostatus. Peripheral blood mononuclear cells were isolated from blood by Ficoll density gradient centrifugation. The data originate from a study of T cells expressing NK-cell markers (TCRdb year 2020). Regarding the research as a whole: In sorted CD3+CD56+NKG2C+, CD3+CD56+NKG2C- and CD3+CD56-NKG2C+ T-cell subsets from several donors, TCR beta-chain repertoires were profiled. Seven of the eight sequenced donors were HCMV-seropositive and one was HCMV-seronegative. All eight donors whose samples were sequenced were randomly selected healthy volunteers, three of them men and five women. The libraries were sequenced on Illumina HiSeq 2000/2500, MiSeq or NextSeq, producing 2 x 150 bp reads. On the study overall, not on this receptor specifically: Whether the expanded NKG2C-expressing T cell clones were specific for HCMV antigens was left unclear. For five or six donors, the dominant CD3+CD56+NKG2C+ clonotypes were among the top 10 CD8+ clonotypes and accounted for about 1.0-7.5% of CD8+ T cells. Those dominant clonotypes were again the most abundant among CD3+CD56-NKG2C+ cells in a handful of donors, at about 28.3-60.1%.

This receptor chain uses TRBV28 and TRBJ1-1. This TCR came from a man aged 18-69 years in good health. Sequenced: blood T cells: a sorted CD56 or NKG2C T cell subset, CD4+ or CD8+ T cells, or bulk PBMC T cells (not recorded which). The CDR3 protein is CASSTAHTEAFF. Beyond the CDR3, the reference TRBV28 and TRBJ1-1 genes provide the residues; the full variable domain reads: DVKVTQSSRYLVKRTGEKVFLECVQDMDHENMFWYRQDPGLGLRLIYFSYDVKMKEKGDIPEGYSVSREKKERFSLILESASTNQTSMYLCASSTAHTEAFFGQGTRLTVV.